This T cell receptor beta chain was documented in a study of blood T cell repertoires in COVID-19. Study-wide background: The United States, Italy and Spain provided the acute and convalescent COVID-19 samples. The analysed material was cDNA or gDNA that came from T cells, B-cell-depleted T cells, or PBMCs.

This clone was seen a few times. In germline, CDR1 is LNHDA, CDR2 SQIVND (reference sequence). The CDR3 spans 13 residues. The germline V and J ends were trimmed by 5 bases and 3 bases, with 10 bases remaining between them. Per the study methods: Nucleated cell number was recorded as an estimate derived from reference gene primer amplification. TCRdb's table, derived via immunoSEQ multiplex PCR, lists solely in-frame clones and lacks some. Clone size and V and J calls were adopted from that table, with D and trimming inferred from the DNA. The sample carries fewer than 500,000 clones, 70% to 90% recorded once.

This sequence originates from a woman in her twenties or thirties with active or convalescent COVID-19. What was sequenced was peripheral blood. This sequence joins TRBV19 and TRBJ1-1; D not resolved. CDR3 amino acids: CASSSNSYTEAFF. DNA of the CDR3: TGTGCCAGTAGTTCTAACAGCTACACTGAAGCTTTCTTT.